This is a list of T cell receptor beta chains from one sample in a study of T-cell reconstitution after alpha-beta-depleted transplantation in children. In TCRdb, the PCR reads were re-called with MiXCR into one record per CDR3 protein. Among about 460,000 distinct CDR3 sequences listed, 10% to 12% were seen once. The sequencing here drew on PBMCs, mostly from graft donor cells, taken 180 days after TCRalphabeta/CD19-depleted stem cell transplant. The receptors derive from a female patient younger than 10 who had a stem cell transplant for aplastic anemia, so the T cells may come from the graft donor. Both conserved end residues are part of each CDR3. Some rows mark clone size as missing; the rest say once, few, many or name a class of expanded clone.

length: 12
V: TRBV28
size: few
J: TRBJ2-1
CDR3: CASSLLTNEQFF

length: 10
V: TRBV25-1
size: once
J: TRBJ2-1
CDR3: CARKQGEQFF

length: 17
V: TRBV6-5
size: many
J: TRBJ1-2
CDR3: CASSLETSQKANYGYTF

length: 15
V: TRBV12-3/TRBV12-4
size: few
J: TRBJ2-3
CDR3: CASRASGFYTDTQYF

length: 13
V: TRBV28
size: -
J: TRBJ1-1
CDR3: CASSFVTANEAFF

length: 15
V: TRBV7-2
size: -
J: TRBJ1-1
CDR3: CASSLGTGWNTEAFF

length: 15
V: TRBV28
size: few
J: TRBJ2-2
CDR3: CASSINRGLGGELFF

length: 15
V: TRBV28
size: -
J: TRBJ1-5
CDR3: CASSFFKGEEQPQHF

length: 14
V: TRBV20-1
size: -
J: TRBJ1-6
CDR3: CSAITDRDNSPLHF

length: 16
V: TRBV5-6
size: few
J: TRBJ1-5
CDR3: CASSLRGATSNQPQHF

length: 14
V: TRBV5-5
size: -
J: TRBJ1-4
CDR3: CASRRGPTNEKLFF

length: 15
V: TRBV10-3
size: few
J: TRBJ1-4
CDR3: CAISRGQAYNEKLFF

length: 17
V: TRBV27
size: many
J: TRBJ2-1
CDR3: CASSHSRSTSAYNEQFF

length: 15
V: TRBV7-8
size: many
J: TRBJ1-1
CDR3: CASSARQGMGTEAFF

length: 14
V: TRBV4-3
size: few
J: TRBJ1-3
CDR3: CASSLGQPGNTIYF

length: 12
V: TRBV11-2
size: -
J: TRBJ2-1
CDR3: CASSKVYNEQFF

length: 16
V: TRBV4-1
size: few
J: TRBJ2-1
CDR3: CASSQDSGNPRNEQFF

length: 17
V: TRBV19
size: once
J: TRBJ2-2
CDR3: CASSGPAGQGAPGELFF

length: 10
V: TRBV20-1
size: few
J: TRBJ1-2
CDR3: CSARERGYTF

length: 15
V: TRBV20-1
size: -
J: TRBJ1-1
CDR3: CSATLEGLSGLEAFF

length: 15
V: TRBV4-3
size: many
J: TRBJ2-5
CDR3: CASSQDVDMKGTQYF

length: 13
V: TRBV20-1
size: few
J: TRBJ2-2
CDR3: CSAPSRGVGELFF

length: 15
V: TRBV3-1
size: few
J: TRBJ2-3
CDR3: CASSQASGGTDTQYF

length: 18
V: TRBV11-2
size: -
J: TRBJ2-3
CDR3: CASSFWDSESTSTDTQYF

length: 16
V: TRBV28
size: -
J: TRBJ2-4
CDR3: CASSSLSGSRGNIQYF

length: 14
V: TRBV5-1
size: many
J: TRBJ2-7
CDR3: CASSLQGETYEQYF

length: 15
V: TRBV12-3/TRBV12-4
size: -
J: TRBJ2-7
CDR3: CASSPPSGFGYEQYF

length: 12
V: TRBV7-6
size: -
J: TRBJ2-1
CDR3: CASSLVGDEQFF

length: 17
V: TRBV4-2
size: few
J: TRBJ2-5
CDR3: CASSQDRFEPLQETQYF

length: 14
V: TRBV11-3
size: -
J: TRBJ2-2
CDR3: CASGRGLASGELFF

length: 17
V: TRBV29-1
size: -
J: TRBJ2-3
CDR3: CSVDRGSSGRAEDTQYF

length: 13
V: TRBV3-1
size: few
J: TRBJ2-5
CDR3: CASSQGRKETQYF

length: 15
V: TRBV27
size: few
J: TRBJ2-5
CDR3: CASSLWTGGLKTQYF